This T cell receptor beta chain was captured in a study of T cell responses to AZD1222 COVID-19 vaccine (dated by TCRdb to the early 2020s). Notes on the research overall: TCR sequencing covered roughly 230 trial participants: 200 to 210 given two doses of AZD1222 and 26 given two doses of MenACWY control vaccine. Trial participants were enrolled by age into 18-55, 56-69 and 70-plus year subgroups, with roughly 160, 29 and 62 TCR-sequenced participants respectively.

What the research found in general, with its limitations: Spike-specific TCR breadth and depth rose significantly after two AZD1222 doses compared with day 0 and with MenACWY recipients. Reportedly, almost half of the unique spike-specific TCRs recognized epitopes lying outside the regions that are mutated in the B.1.351 and B.1.1.7 variants. Because no day 14 peak-response samples were available, repertoires were characterized only after the peak T cell response. CD4 TCRs associated with the vaccine covered the entire spike protein, and the dominant responses were in regions 160-218 and 743-854. Only six AZD1222 recipients were SARS-CoV-2 seropositive at baseline, limiting conclusions about previously exposed vaccinees. Most participants were white British and females outnumbered males, and the authors suggested that clonal diversity may have been underestimated. In the small 56-69-year group, the increase in depth fell short of significance, most likely because of low power.

The CDR3 regions of human TCRbeta chains were analyzed by immunosequencing. Per the authors' processing: TCRs in the repertoires were matched against a reference library of SARS-CoV-2-specific TCRs that had been generated with the MIRA antigen-specificity platform. Breadth meant the fraction of unique TCRs that were SARS-CoV-2-associated, whereas depth meant the fraction of total T cells that were SARS-CoV-2-associated. Each spike-specific TCR was assigned to its reactive spike region and to a CD4 or CD8 class using the MIRA data. Log10-transformed breadth and depth values were compared by one-way ANOVA with Sidak's multiple comparisons tests. The table comes from immuneACCESS by way of TCRdb, which keeps in-frame sequences with V and J called. Part of the clones is missing from these tables; in studies checked, under half for an unresolved V gene and the rest for unknown reasons. V and J calls plus clone size are reproduced from that table; the DNA served to infer D and trimming. The sample table shows over 110,000 clones, and roughly 93% are seen once. The ten biggest clones cover 12% of the sample.

Remarks on this clone: Its antigen specificity is not known. No base-level quality is on record; no much larger clone is a single base apart.

The time point label corresponds to: sample from adult after SARS-CoV-2 infection, after symptom onset. A couple of convalescent COVID-19 patients, sampled after symptom onset from adults with prior SARS-CoV-2 infection, were also TCR-sequenced for comparison. The germline V gene yields MDHEN for CDR1 and SYDVKM for CDR2. Trimming accounts for 3 bases at V and 4 bases at J, while the number of junction bases matched to no gene is 4. The CDR3 sequence holds 15 residues, the cysteine and phenylalanine included. Only the CDR3 region is kept as DNA, spanning 45 bases read in frame from base 1. Sequenced here: peripheral blood, sampled after recovery from COVID-19. The chain couples TRBV28 to TRBJ2-1; TRBD1 matches 9 bases in the middle. The sequence came from an adult who had recovered from COVID-19. The CDR3 region has the sequence CASSLPGQGYNEQFF. The nucleotide sequence reads as follows: TGTGCCAGCAGTTTGCCGGGACAGGGTTACAATGAGCAGTTCTTC.